The 24 T cell receptor beta chains below all came from one sample that was sequenced in a study of shared clonotypes between healthy human individuals. The table came from immunoSEQ multiplex PCR; TCRdb's copy has only in-frame clones and leaves some out. The sample lists millions of clones, 95% occurring once. The specimen was naive CD4+ T cells sorted from blood. Subset reported: CD45RA+ positively selected. These receptors were collected from a young man in good health.

The V call is TRBV7-8, the J call TRBJ1-3; D remains unclear. The germline V gene has CDR1 SGHVS and CDR2 FQNEAQ. The CDR3 extends over 14 amino acids. V was shortened by 8 bases and J by 4 bases, with 15 bases between the two germline ends. The CDR3 reads CASAWAGGGNTIYF. CDR3 nucleotides: TGTGCCAGCGCGTGGGCGGGAGGGGGAAACACCATATATTTT. Based on the CDR3 plus reference TRBV7-8 and TRBJ1-3, the full variable domain is GAGVSQSPRYKVAKRGQDVALRCDPISGHVSLFWYQQALGQGPEFLTYFQNEAQLDKSGLPSDRFFAERPEGSVSTLKIQRTQQEDSAVYLCASAWAGGGNTIYFGEGSWLTVV.

The V gene is TRBV5-1, the J gene TRBJ1-2; 7 bases line up with TRBD1. Per germline, CDR1 SGHRS and CDR2 YFSETQ. The CDR3 loop spans 15 amino acids. V shed 4 bases and J 3 bases; nucleotides not matched to a gene: 9. The CDR3 spells CASSGGGPLDYGYTF. CDR3 nucleotide sequence: TGCGCCAGCAGCGGAGGGGGCCCCCTAGACTATGGCTACACCTTC.

This rearrangement joins TRBV19 to TRBJ1-2; 12 bases align to TRBD1. Germline lookup yields CDR1 LNHDA and CDR2 SQIVND (reference sequence). J gave up 8 bases and V 1 base, and 11 bases lay outside the gene matches. CDR3 length equals 17 residues. This CDR3 is CASSIGSPGQGAKGYTF. CDR3 in DNA: TGTGCCAGTAGTATAGGCTCCCCGGGACAGGGGGCGAAAGGCTACACCTTC.

The V gene is TRBV2, the J gene TRBJ2-7; tentatively, D is TRBD1 (5 bases). The V gene's germline CDR1 is SNHLY and CDR2 FYNNEI. Between the trimmed V and J ends, which lost 2 bases and 5 bases, there was a span of 10 bases. This CDR3 contains 13 residues. The CDR3 nucleotides are TGTGCCAGCAGTGAAATGGGGCCCAACGAGCAGTACTTC. Translation: CASSEMGPNEQYF.

Remarks on this clone: Other DNA sequences in this sample translate to the same CDR3. The rearrangement links TRBV4-3 to TRBJ1-5; D gene unclear. The CDR3 is 13 amino acids. With 0 bases removed from V and 4 bases from J, the gap between germline ends came to 4 bases. Germline loops: CDR1 LGHNA, CDR2 YSLEER. The CDR3 region has the DNA TGCGCCAGCAGCCAAGAACGAAATCAGCCCCAGCATTTT. It codes for CASSQERNQPQHF.

Comment on this clone: This may come from a read error, since a much larger clone is one base off. The chain recombines TRBV6-6 with TRBJ2-7; TRBD2 matches 11 bases. Trimming at V came to 6 bases and at J to 2 bases, leaving 6 bases not matched to a gene. CDR3 length: 15 amino acids. From germline, CDR1 is MNHNY and CDR2 SVGAGI (reference sequence). The CDR3, as DNA: TGTGCCAGCAGCCCAGGGACTAGCGGAACCTACGAGCAGTACTTC. This encodes CASSPGTSGTYEQYF.

This clone was seen once. The V call is TRBV29-1, the J call TRBJ1-1, with a tentative D call TRBD1 (5 bases). Trimming shortened V by 3 bases and J by 11 bases, and 10 bases separated the two germline ends. Germline CDR1 SQVTM, CDR2 ANQGSEA. The CDR3 is 10 residues long. The CDR3 loop reads CSVEGVIAFF. Here the CDR3 DNA reads TGCAGCGTTGAGGGGGTCATCGCTTTCTTT.

The chain combines TRBV6-1 with TRBJ1-1; possibly TRBD1 for D (5 bases). Trimming took 5 bases from V and 4 from J, leaving 14 bases between them. Germline CDR1 reads MNHNS; CDR2 reads SASEGT. CDR3 length: 14 amino acids. CDR3 nucleotide sequence: TGTGCCAGCAGTAGCCCGCGACAGTTCACTGAAGCTTTCTTT. It encodes CASSSPRQFTEAFF.

This chain uses TRBV29-1 with TRBJ2-2, with D possibly matching TRBD2 (5 bases). CDR3 length: 15 residues. The ends were cut back, 3 bases at V and 4 bases at J, with 15 bases in the middle. CDR1 is SQVTM, CDR2 ANQGSEA, per germline. The CDR3 DNA is TGCAGCGTTGACCCCTCGGGTGGAGGCACCGGGGAGCTGTTTTTT. Translation: CSVDPSGGGTGELFF.

The DNA for the CDR3 is TGTGCAAGTCGCTTAGATGTCAGGGCAGGAAGGGATGGCTACACCTTC. Its protein is CASRLDVRAGRDGYTF. The chain recombines TRBV12-2 with TRBJ1-2; TRBD1 was called by the table and not checked on the DNA. TRBV12-2 counts as a pseudogene. The CDR3 extends over 16 amino acids.

The chain joins TRBV5-6 to TRBJ2-5; 8 nucleotides align to TRBD2. V trimming: 2 bases; J trimming: 5 bases; junction bases outside the gene matches: 5. Germline CDR1 reads SGHDT; CDR2 reads YYEEEE. The CDR3 covers 14 residues. CDR3 loop: CASSFSGSRETQYF. CDR3 bases: TGTGCCAGCAGCTTCAGCGGGAGTAGGGAGACCCAGTACTTC.

The gene calls are TRBV4-1 and TRBJ2-2, with 7 bases identical to TRBD1. Trimming cost V 4 bases and J 5 bases; bases outside gene matches: 7. This CDR3 is 15 amino acids long. CDR1 is MGHRA and CDR2 is YSYEKL in the germline V gene. In DNA form, the CDR3 reads TGCGCCAGCAGCCTAACAGGGGCGGGTACCGGGGAGCTGTTTTTT. Its translation is CASSLTGAGTGELFF.

The genes are TRBV27 and TRBJ2-7; possible D gene TRBD1, 6 bases. The germline V gene encodes CDR1 MNHEY and CDR2 SMNVEV (reference sequence). The CDR3 spans 14 residues. V lost 5 bases to trimming and J lost 3 bases, with 14 bases between them. The chain's CDR3 is CASSRSDSYYEQYF. The CDR3 DNA sequence: TGTGCCAGCAGTAGATCGGACAGCTACTACGAGCAGTACTTC.

Details on this clone: The sample carries other DNA sequences with the same CDR3. This chain uses TRBV10-3 with TRBJ1-4, with D tentatively TRBD1 (5 bases). CDR3 size: 13 residues. Per germline, CDR1 ENHRY and CDR2 SYGVKD. The V end lost 5 bases, the J end lost 3 bases, and 7 bases lay between the germline ends. CDR3 bases: TGTGCCATCAGTCCAGGGTCTAATGAAAAACTGTTTTTT. This codes for CAISPGSNEKLFF.

V is TRBV6-5 and J is TRBJ2-1, with no clear D. Germline V CDR1 and CDR2: MNHEY, SVGAGI. V was cut by 8 bases and J by 3 bases, with 17 bases left in between. The CDR3 is 15 residues long. The CDR3 coding sequence is TGTGCCAGCGACCTCGGGCTGAGCGTCTACAATGAGCAGTTCTTC. Its protein is CASDLGLSVYNEQFF.

V gene TRBV30 combines with J gene TRBJ1-6; D is perhaps TRBD1 (5 bases). The CDR3 consists of 16 residues. Germline loops: CDR1 GTSNPN, CDR2 SVGIG (reference sequence). Trimming removed 3 bases at V and 1 base at J, with 13 bases between. The CDR3 region has the DNA TGTGCCTGGAGCCTCGGGGGTCAGTCCTATAATTCACCCCTCCACTTT. Protein product: CAWSLGGQSYNSPLHF.

The chain joins TRBV29-1 to TRBJ1-5, with D perhaps TRBD1 (6 bases). Germline CDR1 is SQVTM and CDR2 is ANQGSEA. CDR3 length: 16 amino acids. V was shortened by 5 bases and J by 1 base, with 18 bases between the two germline ends. The CDR3 here is CSVTFWGALSNQPQHF. The CDR3 DNA reads as TGCAGCGTTACATTTTGGGGGGCCCTAAGCAATCAGCCCCAGCATTTT.

The genes are TRBV11-3 and TRBJ2-3; D is perhaps TRBD2 (7 bases). CDR1 is SGHNT and CDR2 is YENEEA in the germline V gene. The length of the CDR3 is 15 residues. Trimming shortened V by 4 bases and J by 0 bases, and 11 bases separated the two germline ends. The CDR3 nucleotides read TGTGCCAGCAGCTCCGGGGGGCTCAGCACAGATACGCAGTATTTT. This encodes CASSSGGLSTDTQYF.

V usage is TRBV4-1 and J usage is TRBJ1-5, with unresolved D. This CDR3 comprises 14 residues. Trimming left V 3 bases short and J 6 bases short, with 12 bases between. Germline V gene data show CDR1 as MGHRA and CDR2 as YSYEKL. CDR3 loop: CASSQAVLSQPQHF. DNA of the CDR3: TGCGCCAGCAGCCAGGCGGTCTTAAGTCAGCCCCAGCATTTT.

This clone has only one observation. V is TRBV7-2 and J is TRBJ1-3; tentative D call: TRBD1 (6 bases). The V gene's germline CDR1 is SGHTA and CDR2 FQGNSA. CDR3 length: 16 residues. V was clipped by 3 bases and J by 5 bases, with 17 bases between them. CDR3 loop: CASSLMRTVQRNTIYF. CDR3 coding DNA: TGTGCCAGCAGCTTGATGAGGACAGTCCAAAGAAACACCATATATTTT.

This chain uses TRBV30 with TRBJ2-7; a weak D match, TRBD1 (6 bases). Trimming shortened V by 4 bases and J by 2 bases, and 15 bases separated the two germline ends. Germline-derived CDR1 and CDR2 are GTSNPN and SVGIG (reference sequence). The CDR3 length is 14 residues. The CDR3 DNA reads TGTGCCTGGACAAGCCTAGGGGGAACCTACGAGCAGTACTTC. The encoded protein is CAWTSLGGTYEQYF.

Notes on this clone: Possible read error: a much larger clone is one base away. The same CDR3 can be traced to other DNA sequences in this sample. The rearrangement links TRBV2 to TRBJ1-1; D is perhaps TRBD1 (6 bases). Trimming stripped 6 bases from V and 0 bases from J, with 8 bases between. The CDR3 spans 13 residues. Germline V gene data show CDR1 as SNHLY and CDR2 as FYNNEI. This chain's CDR3 is CASRRQVNTEAFF. In nucleotides, the CDR3 is TGTGCCAGCAGGAGACAGGTGAACACTGAAGCTTTCTTT. Using reference TRBV2 and TRBJ1-1 for the parts outside the CDR3, the full variable domain is EPEVTQTPSHQVTQMGQEVILRCVPISNHLYFYWYRQILGQKVEFLVSFYNNEISEKSEIFDDQFSVERPDGSNFTLKIRSTKLEDSAMYFCASRRQVNTEAFFGQGTRLTVV.

This clone was seen a few times. This rearrangement joins TRBV4-3 to TRBJ2-7; 7 bases map to TRBD2. CDR1 is LGHNA, CDR2 YSLEER, per germline. The CDR3 runs 18 residues. The V segment lost 0 bases and the J segment 0 bases; nucleotides outside the gene matches: 11. DNA for the CDR3: TGCGCCAGCAGCCAAGAGGTCTCAGGAGCGGGATACTCCTACGAGCAGTACTTC. The encoded protein is CASSQEVSGAGYSYEQYF.

The chain couples TRBV4-1 to TRBJ2-1; perhaps D is TRBD1 or TRBD2 (6 bases each). V was trimmed by 3 bases and J by 0 bases, leaving 9 bases between them. The CDR3 is 15 amino acids. From germline, CDR1 is MGHRA and CDR2 YSYEKL. The CDR3: CASSQEGVSYNEQFF. CDR3 DNA sequence: TGCGCCAGCAGCCAGGAGGGGGTCTCCTACAATGAGCAGTTCTTC.